The source of this T cell receptor (beta chain) is a study of Tregs in tolerant kidney transplant recipients. The method was immunoSEQ multiplex PCR; TCRdb's version includes in-frame clones alone and lacks a portion of them. This sample carries 60,000 to 95,000 clones, roughly 98% of them seen once, and the ten largest clones take around 0.58%. There are 15 residues in the CDR3. The germline V gene has CDR1 PRHDT and CDR2 FYEKMQ (reference sequence). Trimming took 6 bases from V and 7 from J; bases not matched to a gene: 9. The material sequenced was CD4+ T cells from blood, taken before the transplant. The chain employs TRBV13 and TRBJ1-6; 7 bases line up with TRBD1. This receptor was obtained from a human donor who received a combined kidney and bone marrow transplant. The CDR3 DNA reads TGTGCCAGCAGGCCCTTGGGACAGAAGAATTCACCCCTCCACTTT. Amino acid sequence: CASRPLGQKNSPLHF.